These 18 T cell receptor beta chains share one sample of origin, sequenced in a study of T-cell reconstitution after alpha-beta-depleted transplantation in children. Unique molecular identifiers featured in how the TCRbeta library was prepared. Via MiXCR, TCRdb re-called the PCR reads, giving one row per CDR3 protein. This sample has hundreds of thousands of distinct CDR3 sequences, with over 15% found just once. Sequences were derived from PBMCs from the stem cell graft donor, sampled from the stem cell graft. The receptors shown here come from a human donor who donated a stem cell graft to a child with acute myeloid leukemia.

J is TRBJ2-1 and V is TRBV12-3 or TRBV12-4; no definite D call. This CDR3 has 13 residues. Trimming took off 2 bases at V and 6 bases at J, with 8 bases between the two ends. The chain's CDR3 is CASSLWAPNEQFF. CDR3 bases: TGTGCCAGCAGTTTATGGGCCCCCAATGAGCAGTTCTTC.

The table lists this clonotype with many counts. The rearrangement uses TRBV7-9 and TRBJ1-5, with D unresolved. The germline V gene encodes CDR1 SEHNR and CDR2 FQNEAQ (reference sequence). Trimming shortened V by 1 base and J by 8 bases, and 9 bases separated the two germline ends. This CDR3 has 13 residues. The CDR3 is CASSLGGREPQHF. CDR3 bases: TGTGCCAGCAGCTTAGGTGGGAGGGAGCCCCAGCATTTT.

There are many counts of this clonotype. The genes are TRBV20-1 and TRBJ2-5; D might be TRBD1 (5 bases). Looked up from germline, CDR1 is DFQATT and CDR2 is SNEGSKA (reference sequence). The CDR3 covers 17 residues. Trimming stripped 0 bases from V and 1 base from J, with 18 bases between. The chain's CDR3 is CSARDSGKNTPQETQYF. CDR3 DNA sequence: TGCAGTGCTAGAGATTCAGGGAAGAACACTCCCCAAGAGACCCAGTACTTC.

At least ten counts were recorded for this clonotype. The rearrangement links TRBV7-2 to TRBJ2-1, with TRBD2 matching 7 bases. CDR1 is SGHTA, CDR2 FQGNSA, per germline. The CDR3 covers 13 residues. Trimming removed 6 bases from V and 6 bases from J; junction bases left unmatched: 5. In DNA, the CDR3 is TGTGCCAGCAGGTCGGGAGGCACCAATGAGCAGTTCTTC. Translation gives CASRSGGTNEQFF.

This clonotype was observed at least ten times. The J gene is TRBJ2-1, the V gene TRBV20-1, with 9 bases matching TRBD1. This CDR3 region has 14 residues. Germline V gives CDR1 DFQATT, CDR2 SNEGSKA (reference sequence). Losses at the gene ends were 5 bases for V and 4 bases for J; bases not matched to a gene: 6. CDR3 nucleotide sequence: TGCAGTGCTGGGAGGACAGGGGAATACAATGAGCAGTTCTTC. As protein: CSAGRTGEYNEQFF.

This clonotype was detected only a few times. This rearrangement joins TRBV5-5 to TRBJ2-3; possibly TRBD2 for D (5 bases). The CDR3 consists of 15 residues. V was cut by 4 bases and J by 1 base, with 13 bases left in between. Germline V CDR1 and CDR2: SGHKS, YYEKEE (reference sequence). CDR3 loop: CASSPNWRGTDTQYF. Written as DNA, the CDR3 is TGTGCCAGCAGCCCGAATTGGCGGGGCACAGATACGCAGTATTTT.

This clonotype has a handful of counts. The chain carries TRBV11-1 and TRBJ2-6, with 7 bases aligning to TRBD1. The CDR3 spans 20 residues. V gave up 3 bases and J gave up 0 bases; unmatched junction bases: 14. Germline CDR1 is SGHAT and CDR2 is FQDESV (reference sequence). The CDR3 reads CASSFMDRSAPLSGANVLTF. The DNA for the CDR3 is TGTGCCAGCAGCTTTATGGACAGGTCCGCCCCACTCTCTGGGGCCAACGTCCTGACTTTC.

The chain recombines TRBV19 with TRBJ2-1; 10 nucleotides agree with TRBD2. Germline assignment: CDR1 LNHDA and CDR2 SQIVND (reference sequence). The CDR3 extends over 16 amino acids. With V trimmed by 6 bases and J by 4 bases, 9 bases remained unmatched. CDR3 loop: CASSPLSSGGYNEQFF. CDR3 bases: TGTGCCAGTAGCCCTCTTTCTAGCGGGGGATACAATGAGCAGTTCTTC.

About this clonotype: A much larger clone is a single base away; this may be a read error. The chain couples TRBV20-1 to TRBJ2-7; perhaps TRBD2 as D (7 bases). CDR1 is DFQATT, CDR2 SNEGSKA, per germline (reference sequence). This CDR3 contains 13 residues. The CDR3 protein is CSAKGHRDYQQYF. CDR3 sequence (DNA): TGCAGTGCTAAAGGCCACAGGGACTACCAGCAGTACTTC.

This clonotype was seen more than once but under ten times. The chain couples TRBV12-3 or TRBV12-4 to TRBJ2-3; a weak D match, TRBD2 (6 bases). The CDR3 has 12 residues. V shed 7 bases and J shed 5 bases, with 10 bases lying between them. In DNA, the CDR3 is TGTGCCAGCAAGCGACTAGAAGATACGCAGTATTTT. This sequence encodes CASKRLEDTQYF.

V usage is TRBV5-1 and J usage is TRBJ1-6; 8 bases map to TRBD1. CDR3 length equals 14 residues. V lost 4 bases and J lost 6; bases outside the gene matches: 3. CDR1 is SGHRS and CDR2 is YFSETQ in the germline V gene. The CDR3 nucleotides are TGCGCCAGCAGCGCGACAGGGGTTAATTCACCCCTCCACTTT. Encoded protein: CASSATGVNSPLHF.

The V gene is TRBV7-2, the J gene TRBJ2-3, with D possibly being TRBD1 (5 bases). Germline CDR1 reads SGHTA; CDR2 reads FQGNSA. The CDR3 is 15 amino acids. Between the trimmed V and J ends, which lost 2 bases and 3 bases, there was a span of 12 bases. CDR3 in DNA: TGTGCCAGCAGCTTATCATTTAAGGGGACAGATACGCAGTATTTT. It is translated as CASSLSFKGTDTQYF.

This clonotype was seen many times. This CDR3 reads CASSPHVSGDTGELFF. DNA for the CDR3: TGTGCCAGCAGCCCCCATGTGAGCGGGGACACCGGGGAGCTGTTTTTT. The V gene is TRBV9, the J gene TRBJ2-2; 7 bases agree with TRBD2. The CDR3 sequence is 16 residues long. Trimming cost V 4 bases and J 3 bases; bases outside gene matches: 9. Germline lookup yields CDR1 SGDLS and CDR2 YYNGEE.

This clonotype was seen repeatedly, ten times or more. This chain links TRBV10-3 with TRBJ2-7; no firm D call. The germline V gene has CDR1 ENHRY and CDR2 SYGVKD. The CDR3 totals 12 residues. Trimming took 0 bases from V and 1 from J, leaving 1 base between them. The CDR3 bases are TGTGCCATCAGTGAGTCGTCCTACGAGCAGTACTTC. Protein sequence: CAISESSYEQYF.

V usage is TRBV20-1 and J usage is TRBJ1-2, with D tentatively TRBD1 (5 bases). Per germline, CDR1 DFQATT and CDR2 SNEGSKA (reference sequence). Trimming cost V 5 bases and J 7 bases, with 17 bases left between them. This CDR3 contains 13 residues. The CDR3 sequence is CSAGDPLAGGYTF. The CDR3 DNA reads as TGCAGTGCTGGGGACCCTTTAGCGGGTGGCTACACCTTC.

This clonotype was seen just once. A read error may account for a junction end that differs from germline. The chain uses TRBV5-1 and TRBJ1-1, with TRBD1 identical over 7 bases. Germline V gene sequence: CDR1 SGHRS, CDR2 YFSETQ. This CDR3 comprises 14 residues. CDR3 sequence reads: CASSSYRGLTEALF. The CDR3 DNA is TGCGCCAGCAGCTCCTACAGGGGACTCACTGAAGCTTTGTTT. The complete variable domain, with remaining parts taken from reference TRBV5-1 and TRBJ1-1, reads KAGVTQTPRYLIKTRGQQVTLSCSPISGHRSVSWYQQTPGQGLQFLFEYFSETQRNKGNFPGRFSGRQFSNSRSEMNVSTLELGDSALYLCASSSYRGLTEALFGQGTRLTVV.

This clonotype was seen ten or more times. The J gene is TRBJ2-1, the V gene TRBV27; D gene uncertain. The CDR3 covers 14 residues. Trimming removed 10 bases from V and 4 bases from J, with 17 bases in between. The V gene's germline CDR1 is MNHEY and CDR2 SMNVEV (reference sequence). CDR3 region: CATAQGFGYNEQFF. The CDR3 DNA reads as TGTGCCACCGCACAAGGGTTTGGGTACAATGAGCAGTTCTTC.

This clonotype occurred many times. The chain carries TRBV29-1 and TRBJ2-1; D gene unclear. The CDR3 extends over 11 amino acids. CDR1 and CDR2 from the germline V gene are SQVTM and ANQGSEA. The V and J ends lost 4 bases and 6 bases respectively, with 7 bases between them. This CDR3 is CSVAVGNEQFF. The DNA of the CDR3 is TGCAGCGTTGCGGTAGGCAATGAGCAGTTCTTC.